This passage covers 20 T cell receptor beta chains from one sample sequenced in a study of cytomegalovirus exposure and HLA in healthy donors. The study ran its PCR with 60 Vbeta and 13 Jbeta primers. Only in-frame clones appear in the TCRdb table, and some are missing; sequencing was by immunoSEQ multiplex PCR. The specimen's table records 75,000 to 85,000 clones. Input material: PBMCs. The receptors derive from a man younger than 35 in good health and CMV-seropositive.

V is TRBV2 and J is TRBJ2-5; 7 bases are a match to TRBD2. V gave up 4 bases and J gave up 5 bases; unmatched junction bases: 10. CDR3 length: 15 residues. Germline values: CDR1 SNHLY, CDR2 FYNNEI. CDR3 nucleotide sequence: TGTGCCAGCAGTGTCACCAGCGGGGCCGGGGAGACCCAGTACTTC. This codes for CASSVTSGAGETQYF. Based on the CDR3 plus reference TRBV2 and TRBJ2-5, the full variable domain is EPEVTQTPSHQVTQMGQEVILRCVPISNHLYFYWYRQILGQKVEFLVSFYNNEISEKSEIFDDQFSVERPDGSNFTLKIRSTKLEDSAMYFCASSVTSGAGETQYFGPGTRLLVL.

The rearrangement uses TRBV7-2 and TRBJ2-1; a possible D gene is TRBD2 (5 bases). V dropped 6 bases and J dropped 2 bases, with 17 bases sitting between them. Germline CDR1 reads SGHTA; CDR2 reads FQGNSA. This CDR3 is built from 16 residues. For the CDR3, the DNA is TGTGCCAGCAGTCCCGGCGACTATCTCGCCTACAATGAGCAGTTCTTC. Translation gives CASSPGDYLAYNEQFF.

The CDR3 DNA sequence: TGTGCCAGCTCTCCAAGGACGGGGGATCAGCCCCAGCATTTT. Its protein product is CASSPRTGDQPQHF. The V gene is TRBV7-2, the J gene TRBJ1-5; maybe TRBD1 (5 bases). The CDR3 covers 14 residues. Trimming shortened V by 8 bases and J by 5 bases, and 16 bases separated the two germline ends. CDR1 is SGHTA and CDR2 is FQGNSA in the germline V gene.

A note on this clone: The sample holds other DNA sequences that translate to the same CDR3. The rearrangement links TRBV6-5 to TRBJ1-5, with D uncertain. The ends were cut back, 4 bases at V and 0 bases at J, with 7 bases in the middle. Looked up from germline, CDR1 is MNHEY and CDR2 is SVGAGI. The CDR3 spans 14 residues. CDR3 nucleotide sequence: TGTGCCAGCAGTTCCGGGGATAGCAATCAGCCCCAGCATTTT. It codes for CASSSGDSNQPQHF.

The chain is built from TRBV7-9 and TRBJ2-6, with 9 nucleotides matching TRBD1. The CDR3 has 18 amino acids. The J segment lost 0 bases and the V segment lost 2 bases, leaving 5 bases of the junction unmatched. CDR1 is SEHNR, CDR2 FQNEAQ, per germline (reference sequence). Here the CDR3 DNA reads TGTGCCAGCAGCTTAAGTAGGGGACAGGGCTCTGGGGCCAACGTCCTGACTTTC. It codes for CASSLSRGQGSGANVLTF.

The chain couples TRBV19 to TRBJ1-5; TRBD1 agrees at 8 bases. Germline CDR1 and CDR2: LNHDA and SQIVND (reference sequence). V lost 8 bases to trimming and J lost 4 bases; unmatched junction nucleotides: 22. This CDR3 has 19 residues. In DNA form, the CDR3 reads TGTGCCAGTTCCCCCTATGGATTGGTCGGACAGGGAGGGAATCAGCCCCAGCATTTT. It yields the protein CASSPYGLVGQGGNQPQHF. Full variable domain (remainder filled in from reference TRBV19 and TRBJ1-5): DGGITQSPKYLFRKEGQNVTLSCEQNLNHDAMYWYRQDPGQGLRLIYYSQIVNDFQKGDIAEGYSVSREKKESFPLTVTSAQKNPTAFYLCASSPYGLVGQGGNQPQHFGDGTRLSIL.

As concerns this clone: Distinct nucleotide sequences in the sample also encode this CDR3. The genes are TRBV6-1 and TRBJ2-2; 10 bases line up with TRBD2. J gave up 3 bases and V 3 bases, and 1 base lay outside the gene matches. In germline, CDR1 is MNHNS, CDR2 SASEGT. The CDR3 covers 15 residues. The CDR3 sequence: CASSDLAGDTGELFF. CDR3 nucleotide sequence: TGTGCCAGCAGTGATCTAGCGGGGGACACCGGGGAGCTGTTTTTT.

The chain joins TRBV19 to TRBJ1-1, with D possibly matching TRBD1 (5 bases). The germline gives CDR1 LNHDA, CDR2 SQIVND (reference sequence). V was pared by 3 bases and J by 5 bases, with 19 bases between. CDR3 length equals 16 residues. The CDR3 protein is CASSIGQGRSGTEAFF. The CDR3 DNA follows: TGTGCCAGTAGTATCGGCCAGGGCAGGAGTGGGACTGAAGCTTTCTTT.

The chain has TRBV5-4 and TRBJ2-3; 11 bases are shared with TRBD2. Losses at the gene ends were 4 bases for V and 2 bases for J; bases not matched to a gene: 6. The CDR3 sequence is 16 residues long. From germline, CDR1 is SGHNT and CDR2 YYREEE (reference sequence). The CDR3 loop reads CASSGGLAGDTDTQYF. In nucleotides, the CDR3 is TGTGCCAGCAGCGGTGGACTAGCGGGCGACACAGATACGCAGTATTTT.

This chain uses TRBV11-2 with TRBJ1-5; D possibly corresponds to TRBD1 (5 bases). This CDR3 has 13 residues. V gave up 0 bases and J gave up 5 bases, with 5 bases separating them. Looked up from germline, CDR1 is SGHAT and CDR2 is FQNNGV. CDR3 nucleotides: TGTGCCAGCAGCTTAGACAGGGATCAGCCCCAGCATTTT. This codes for CASSLDRDQPQHF.

V is TRBV5-8 and J is TRBJ1-2; weak D call: TRBD1 (6 bases). Between the trimmed V and J ends, which lost 4 bases and 8 bases, there was a span of 12 bases. This CDR3 spans 12 amino acids. Germline V gene lookup returns CDR1 SGHTS and CDR2 YDEGEE. The CDR3 DNA reads as TGTGCCAGCAGCCGAAGCGGGGGCGGCTACACCTTC. Amino acid sequence: CASSRSGGGYTF. Supplemented by reference TRBV5-8 and TRBJ1-2, the full variable domain reads EAGVTQSPTHLIKTRGQQATLRCSPISGHTSVYWYQQALGLGLQFLLWYDEGEERNRGNFPPRFSGRQFPNYSSELNVNALELEDSALYLCASSRSGGGYTFGSGTRLTVV.

The chain carries TRBV6-1 and TRBJ1-6; D possibly corresponds to TRBD1 (6 bases). The V gene lost 2 bases and the J gene lost 9 bases, with 14 bases spanning the gap. Germline V gene data show CDR1 as MNHNS and CDR2 as SASEGT. The CDR3 spans 15 residues. The CDR3 DNA follows: TGTGCCAGCAGTGAAACAGGGCAGAGAGTTTCACCCCTCCACTTT. Translating it yields CASSETGQRVSPLHF.

This rearrangement joins TRBV27 to TRBJ2-5, with 7 bases aligning to TRBD1. The CDR3 has 14 residues. The germline V gene encodes CDR1 MNHEY and CDR2 SMNVEV (reference sequence). V lost 3 bases, J lost 0 bases, and 1 base stayed unmatched. CDR3 sequence (DNA): TGTGCCAGCAGTTTTGACAGGGACCAAGAGACCCAGTACTTC. Its protein product is CASSFDRDQETQYF.

The chain is built from TRBV18 and TRBJ2-3; 9 nucleotides match TRBD1. With V trimmed by 5 bases and J by 5 bases, 8 bases remained unmatched. The V gene's germline CDR1 is KGHSH and CDR2 LQKENI. The CDR3 length is 15 residues. Here the CDR3 reads CASSSDRGGRDTQYF. In DNA form, the CDR3 reads TGTGCCAGCTCATCGGACAGGGGAGGAAGAGATACGCAGTATTTT.

The chain's CDR3 is CASSLDRGYEQYF. CDR3 bases: TGTGCCAGCAGTTTAGACAGGGGGTACGAGCAGTACTTC. The gene calls are TRBV27 and TRBJ2-7; 9 bases fit TRBD1. With 2 bases clipped from V and 4 bases from J, the junction kept 0 bases outside the gene matches. Germline loops: CDR1 MNHEY, CDR2 SMNVEV (reference sequence). This CDR3 is built from 13 residues.

The chain links TRBV29-1 to TRBJ2-3, with 10 bases matching TRBD1. Unmatched junction bases numbered 13, after V lost 8 bases and J lost 2 bases. CDR3 size: 16 residues. Germline V CDR1 and CDR2: SQVTM, ANQGSEA. DNA of the CDR3: TGCAGCCTGGGGATAGTGGGACAGGGGTCCACAGATACGCAGTATTTT. Its protein is CSLGIVGQGSTDTQYF.

The chain has TRBV30 and TRBJ1-3; D is undetermined. The CDR3 spans 16 residues. Germline-derived CDR1 and CDR2 are GTSNPN and SVGIG (reference sequence). Between the trimmed V and J ends, which lost 0 bases and 0 bases, there was a span of 12 bases. The CDR3 DNA sequence: TGTGCCTGGAGTGTATTAGATGTAAGCTCTGGAAACACCATATATTTT. This translates into CAWSVLDVSSGNTIYF.

V gene TRBV2 combines with J gene TRBJ2-5; D may be TRBD1 (7 bases). Trimming pared 1 base from V and 5 bases from J, leaving 20 bases between. The germline CDR1 and CDR2 sequences are SNHLY and FYNNEI. The CDR3 covers 17 residues. CDR3 nucleotide sequence: TGTGCCAGCAGTGAAGGGCAGGGGGGCAATCCCGCCGAGACCCAGTACTTC. Encoded protein: CASSEGQGGNPAETQYF.

V usage is TRBV28 and J usage is TRBJ1-2; 7 positions agree with TRBD1. This CDR3 is built from 14 residues. The germline CDR1 and CDR2 sequences are MDHEN and SYDVKM. V lost 6 bases to trimming and J lost 5 bases; unmatched junction nucleotides: 9. Written as DNA, the CDR3 is TGTGCCAGCAGGACGGGGACAGCTTATTATGGCTACACCTTC. Translated, it gives CASRTGTAYYGYTF.

This chain joins TRBV15 and TRBJ2-5; the match to TRBD2 covers 14 bases. Trimming at V came to 5 bases and at J to 2 bases, leaving 13 bases not matched to a gene. The V gene's germline CDR1 is LNHNV and CDR2 YYDKDF (reference sequence). CDR3 length equals 19 residues. CDR3 sequence (DNA): TGTGCCACCAGCCAGGGACTAGCGGGAGTCGGGGGTGGGCAAGAGACCCAGTACTTC. Protein sequence: CATSQGLAGVGGGQETQYF.